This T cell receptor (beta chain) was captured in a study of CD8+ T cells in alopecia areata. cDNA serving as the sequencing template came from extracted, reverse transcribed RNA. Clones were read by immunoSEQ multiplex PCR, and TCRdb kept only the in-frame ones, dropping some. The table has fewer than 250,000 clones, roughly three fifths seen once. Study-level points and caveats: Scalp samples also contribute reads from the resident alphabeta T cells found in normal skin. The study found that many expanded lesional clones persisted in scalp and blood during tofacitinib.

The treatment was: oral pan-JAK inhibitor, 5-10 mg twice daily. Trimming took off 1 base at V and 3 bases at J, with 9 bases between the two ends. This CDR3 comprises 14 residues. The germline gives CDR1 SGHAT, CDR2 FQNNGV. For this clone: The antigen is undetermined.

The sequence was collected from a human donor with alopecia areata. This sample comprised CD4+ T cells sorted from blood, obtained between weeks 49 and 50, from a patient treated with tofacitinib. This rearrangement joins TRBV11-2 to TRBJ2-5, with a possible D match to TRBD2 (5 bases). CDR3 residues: CASSLGGSKETQYF. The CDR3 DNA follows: TGTGCCAGCAGCTTAGGAGGGTCCAAAGAGACCCAGTACTTC.